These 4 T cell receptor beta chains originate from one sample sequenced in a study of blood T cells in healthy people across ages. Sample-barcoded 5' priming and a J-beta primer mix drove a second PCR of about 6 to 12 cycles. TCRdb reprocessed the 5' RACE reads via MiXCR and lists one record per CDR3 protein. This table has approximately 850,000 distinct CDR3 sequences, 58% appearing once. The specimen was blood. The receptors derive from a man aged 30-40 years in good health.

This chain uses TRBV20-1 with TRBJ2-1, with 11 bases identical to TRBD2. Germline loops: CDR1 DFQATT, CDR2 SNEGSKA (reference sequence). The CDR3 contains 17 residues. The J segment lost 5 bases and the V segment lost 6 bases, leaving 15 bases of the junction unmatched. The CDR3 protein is CSAPLAGGWESNNEQFF. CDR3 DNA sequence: TGCAGTGCCCCTCTAGCGGGGGGCTGGGAGAGTAACAATGAGCAGTTCTTC.

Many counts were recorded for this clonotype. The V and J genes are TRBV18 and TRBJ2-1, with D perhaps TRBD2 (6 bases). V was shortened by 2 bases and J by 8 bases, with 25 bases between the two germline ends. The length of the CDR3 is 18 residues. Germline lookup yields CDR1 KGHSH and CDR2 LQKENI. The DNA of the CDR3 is TGTGCCAGCTCACCAGTTCCCTCTCGACTAACCGGGAGCTATGAGCAGTTCTTC. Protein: CASSPVPSRLTGSYEQFF.

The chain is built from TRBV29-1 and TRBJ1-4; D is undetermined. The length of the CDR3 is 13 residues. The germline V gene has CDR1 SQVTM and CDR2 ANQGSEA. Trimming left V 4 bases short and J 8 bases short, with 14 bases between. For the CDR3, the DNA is TGCAGCGTTGTGGAGGGCGTGGGGGAAAAACTGTTTTTT. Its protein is CSVVEGVGEKLFF.

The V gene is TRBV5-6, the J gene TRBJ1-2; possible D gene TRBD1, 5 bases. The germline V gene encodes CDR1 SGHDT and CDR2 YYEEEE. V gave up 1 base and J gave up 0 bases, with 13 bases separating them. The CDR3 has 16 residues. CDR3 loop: CASSLRRTRANYGYTF. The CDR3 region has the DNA TGTGCCAGCAGCTTGCGCCGGACACGGGCTAACTATGGCTACACCTTC.